This T cell receptor beta chain was sequenced for a study of blood T cell repertoires in COVID-19. Study context: Sites in the United States, Italy and Spain provided acute and convalescent COVID-19 samples. PBMCs, B-cell-depleted T cells, or T cells were the source of the cDNA or gDNA that made up the material.

CDR1 and CDR2 from the germline V gene are MNHEY and SMNVEV (reference sequence). V was clipped by 3 bases and J by 10 bases; unmatched bases: 6. The CDR3 is 15 amino acids. In the authors' methods: Nucleated cell number was recorded as an estimate derived from reference gene primer amplification. This table comes from immunoSEQ multiplex PCR, and its TCRdb copy is limited to in-frame clones, with some not included. V and J calls plus clone size are reproduced from that table; the DNA served to infer D and trimming. The data contain 150,000 to 200,000 clones, over 75% of them seen just once; the ten biggest clones take up roughly 11%.

The chain links TRBV27 to TRBJ1-4; 12 bases line up with TRBD1. The sequencing sample was made of peripheral blood. The receptor was derived from a human donor with active or convalescent COVID-19. The donor label of this sample is uncertain. The CDR3, as DNA: TGTGCCAGCAGTTTTAGGGGACAGGGGGCCGGAAAACTGTTTTTT. Amino acid sequence: CASSFRGQGAGKLFF.